Listed below are T cell receptor beta chains from one sample, sequenced in a study of cytomegalovirus exposure and HLA in healthy donors. The data were produced by immunoSEQ multiplex PCR, yet TCRdb's version contains in-frame clones alone and is incomplete. This table has about 180,000 clones, roughly 84% appearing once. Sequenced material: PBMCs. These receptors originate from a man younger than 40 in good health and CMV-seronegative. Each CDR3 is given with its conserved first and last residue. The order of the fields is D gene, clone size, J gene, V gene, CDR3 protein, CDR3 DNA. The D gene is left open where the match is weak. The size field is filled for only some rows; it gives once, few, many or a size class.

D gene: TRBD2
clone size: .
J gene: TRBJ2-3
V gene: TRBV9
CDR3 protein: CASSVATPTSGGLTDTQYF
CDR3 DNA: TGTGCCAGCAGCGTAGCTACCCCCACTAGCGGGGGACTCACAGATACGCAGTATTTT

D gene: TRBD1
clone size: .
J gene: TRBJ1-2
V gene: TRBV30
CDR3 protein: CAWSLTRQGVYGYTF
CDR3 DNA: TGTGCCTGGAGTCTCACCCGACAGGGGGTCTATGGCTACACCTTC

D gene: TRBD2
clone size: .
J gene: TRBJ2-7
V gene: TRBV4-3
CDR3 protein: CASSQDRASGPYEQYF
CDR3 DNA: TGCGCCAGCAGCCAAGATAGGGCTAGCGGACCCTACGAGCAGTACTTC

D gene: TRBD1
clone size: .
J gene: TRBJ2-7
V gene: TRBV10-1
CDR3 protein: CASSEGQGAYEQYF
CDR3 DNA: TGCGCCAGCAGTGAAGGACAGGGGGCGTACGAGCAGTACTTC

D gene: TRBD2
clone size: once
J gene: TRBJ2-7
V gene: TRBV27
CDR3 protein: CASSSHPSGGAGEQYF
CDR3 DNA: TGTGCCAGCAGTTCCCACCCTAGCGGGGGGGCGGGAGAGCAGTACTTC

D gene: .
clone size: .
J gene: TRBJ2-2
V gene: TRBV18
CDR3 protein: CASSPPLLSNTGELFF
CDR3 DNA: TGTGCCAGCTCACCACCTTTATTATCGAACACCGGGGAGCTGTTTTTT

D gene: TRBD2
clone size: .
J gene: TRBJ2-7
V gene: TRBV6-5
CDR3 protein: CASSSGLSVNEQYF
CDR3 DNA: TGTGCCAGCAGTTCGGGACTATCCGTCAACGAGCAGTACTTC

D gene: .
clone size: .
J gene: TRBJ1-5
V gene: TRBV5-3
CDR3 protein: CARSLITRCRSNSNQPQHF
CDR3 DNA: TGTGCCAGAAGCTTGATTACGCGATGTCGATCCAATAGCAATCAGCCCCAGCATTTT

D gene: .
clone size: .
J gene: TRBJ1-2
V gene: TRBV15
CDR3 protein: CATSREAGTIYGYTF
CDR3 DNA: TGTGCCACCAGCAGAGAAGCCGGGACAATCTATGGCTACACCTTC

D gene: TRBD2
clone size: .
J gene: TRBJ2-7
V gene: TRBV28
CDR3 protein: CASSKTSGGAHEQYF
CDR3 DNA: TGTGCCAGCAGCAAAACTAGCGGGGGGGCCCACGAGCAGTACTTC

D gene: .
clone size: .
J gene: TRBJ1-2
V gene: TRBV11-2
CDR3 protein: CASSLEWGPVLNYGYTF
CDR3 DNA: TGTGCCAGCAGCCTTGAGTGGGGGCCGGTTCTTAACTATGGCTACACCTTC

D gene: TRBD2
clone size: once
J gene: TRBJ2-7
V gene: TRBV10-2
CDR3 protein: CASSILAGGRDEQYF
CDR3 DNA: TGCGCCAGCAGTATTCTAGCGGGAGGGCGGGACGAGCAGTACTTC

D gene: .
clone size: .
J gene: TRBJ1-5
V gene: TRBV7-9
CDR3 protein: CSSSFSDQPQHF
CDR3 DNA: TGTTCCAGCAGCTTTTCTGATCAGCCCCAGCATTTT

D gene: TRBD1
clone size: once
J gene: TRBJ2-7
V gene: TRBV5-6
CDR3 protein: CASSLAEWDRGYEQYF
CDR3 DNA: TGTGCCAGCAGCTTGGCCGAATGGGACAGGGGCTACGAGCAGTACTTC

D gene: TRBD2
clone size: few
J gene: TRBJ2-7
V gene: TRBV19
CDR3 protein: CASSQRLAGTIHEQYF
CDR3 DNA: TGTGCCAGTAGTCAGAGACTAGCGGGAACAATCCACGAGCAGTACTTC

D gene: TRBD1
clone size: .
J gene: TRBJ1-2
V gene: TRBV15
CDR3 protein: CATSRGIKTGGAGLNYGYTF
CDR3 DNA: TGTGCCACCAGCAGAGGAATCAAAACAGGGGGCGCAGGTCTAAACTATGGCTACACCTTC

D gene: .
clone size: .
J gene: TRBJ1-6
V gene: TRBV7-9
CDR3 protein: CASSLLSLNSPLHF
CDR3 DNA: TGTGCCAGCAGCTTATTGTCCCTCAATTCACCCCTCCACTTT

D gene: TRBD2
clone size: few
J gene: TRBJ2-1
V gene: TRBV7-9
CDR3 protein: CSSSSVTSGVGNEQFF
CDR3 DNA: TGTTCCAGCAGTTCGGTCACTAGCGGGGTAGGGAATGAGCAGTTCTTC

D gene: TRBD2
clone size: .
J gene: TRBJ2-1
V gene: TRBV29-1
CDR3 protein: CSVGLADNEQFF
CDR3 DNA: TGCAGCGTTGGACTAGCGGACAATGAGCAGTTCTTC

D gene: .
clone size: .
J gene: TRBJ2-2
V gene: TRBV5-6
CDR3 protein: CASSRRDTRPTWLFF
CDR3 DNA: TGTGCCAGCAGCCGACGGGACACCCGACCGACGTGGCTGTTTTTT

D gene: TRBD1
clone size: .
J gene: TRBJ2-1
V gene: TRBV4-1
CDR3 protein: CASSQGDRSSYNEQFF
CDR3 DNA: TGCGCCAGCAGCCAAGGGGACAGAAGCTCCTACAATGAGCAGTTCTTC

D gene: TRBD1
clone size: once
J gene: TRBJ2-7
V gene: TRBV7-6
CDR3 protein: CASSSGQGIDEQYF
CDR3 DNA: TGTGCCAGCAGCTCGGGACAGGGTATAGACGAGCAGTACTTC

D gene: .
clone size: .
J gene: TRBJ1-5
V gene: TRBV7-6
CDR3 protein: CASSLRGLNQPQHF
CDR3 DNA: TGTGCCAGCAGCTTACGGGGACTCAATCAGCCCCAGCATTTT

D gene: .
clone size: .
J gene: TRBJ1-5
V gene: TRBV6-1
CDR3 protein: CASSEAHGYANQPQHF
CDR3 DNA: TGTGCCAGCAGTGAAGCTCACGGGTATGCCAATCAGCCCCAGCATTTT

D gene: TRBD1
clone size: .
J gene: TRBJ1-4
V gene: TRBV27
CDR3 protein: CASSHRGGNEKLFF
CDR3 DNA: TGTGCCAGCAGTCACAGGGGTGGTAATGAAAAACTGTTTTTT

D gene: TRBD2
clone size: .
J gene: TRBJ2-1
V gene: TRBV7-2
CDR3 protein: CASSVGLAGEQFF
CDR3 DNA: TGTGCCAGCAGCGTCGGACTAGCGGGAGAGCAGTTCTTC

D gene: TRBD2
clone size: .
J gene: TRBJ2-1
V gene: TRBV6-4
CDR3 protein: CASSRGEYNEQFF
CDR3 DNA: TGTGCCAGCAGCCGGGGGGAGTACAATGAGCAGTTCTTC

D gene: TRBD1
clone size: .
J gene: TRBJ1-1
V gene: TRBV7-2
CDR3 protein: CASRFRTGGSNTEAFF
CDR3 DNA: TGTGCCAGCAGGTTCCGGACAGGGGGAAGTAACACTGAAGCTTTCTTT

D gene: TRBD2
clone size: few
J gene: TRBJ2-1
V gene: TRBV7-8
CDR3 protein: CASSLEFGLAGGGMKQFF
CDR3 DNA: TGTGCCAGCAGCTTAGAGTTTGGACTAGCGGGCGGAGGAATGAAGCAGTTCTTC

D gene: .
clone size: .
J gene: TRBJ2-5
V gene: TRBV5-1
CDR3 protein: CASSFTQETQYF
CDR3 DNA: TGCGCCAGCAGCTTCACACAAGAGACCCAGTACTTC

D gene: .
clone size: .
J gene: TRBJ2-1
V gene: TRBV6-5
CDR3 protein: CASSYVTTSSDNEQFF
CDR3 DNA: TGTGCCAGCAGTTACGTGACTACCAGTAGCGACAATGAGCAGTTCTTC

D gene: TRBD2
clone size: .
J gene: TRBJ2-5
V gene: TRBV5-6
CDR3 protein: CASSFPSGTGGEETQYF
CDR3 DNA: TGTGCCAGCAGCTTTCCTAGCGGGACGGGCGGGGAAGAGACCCAGTACTTC

D gene: TRBD2
clone size: .
J gene: TRBJ2-1
V gene: TRBV4-2
CDR3 protein: CASSQGLAGMYNEQFF
CDR3 DNA: TGTGCCAGCAGCCAAGGACTAGCGGGCATGTACAATGAGCAGTTCTTC

D gene: TRBD1
clone size: .
J gene: TRBJ1-5
V gene: TRBV6-5
CDR3 protein: CASSETGVNQPQHF
CDR3 DNA: TGTGCCAGCAGTGAAACAGGGGTCAATCAGCCCCAGCATTTT

D gene: .
clone size: .
J gene: TRBJ1-2
V gene: TRBV14
CDR3 protein: CASSQDLRANYGYTF
CDR3 DNA: TGTGCCAGCAGCCAAGATCTGAGGGCTAACTATGGCTACACCTTC

D gene: TRBD2
clone size: .
J gene: TRBJ2-1
V gene: TRBV29-1
CDR3 protein: CSVGASGSNEQFF
CDR3 DNA: TGCAGCGTTGGAGCTAGCGGGAGCAATGAGCAGTTCTTC

D gene: .
clone size: .
J gene: TRBJ2-1
V gene: TRBV5-1
CDR3 protein: CASSLETSGDEQFF
CDR3 DNA: TGCGCCAGCAGCTTGGAAACTAGTGGGGATGAGCAGTTCTTC

D gene: .
clone size: .
J gene: TRBJ1-3
V gene: TRBV5-1
CDR3 protein: CASREGLASGNTIYF
CDR3 DNA: TGCGCCAGCAGGGAGGGGTTGGCTTCTGGAAACACCATATATTTT

D gene: .
clone size: .
J gene: TRBJ2-1
V gene: TRBV9
CDR3 protein: CASSPGQHNEQFF
CDR3 DNA: TGTGCCAGCAGCCCCGGACAGCACAATGAGCAGTTCTTC

D gene: .
clone size: .
J gene: TRBJ2-7
V gene: TRBV30
CDR3 protein: CAWQEVTRYEQYF
CDR3 DNA: TGTGCCTGGCAAGAGGTAACTAGATACGAGCAGTACTTC

D gene: .
clone size: .
J gene: TRBJ2-7
V gene: TRBV28
CDR3 protein: CASSLRVSSYEQYF
CDR3 DNA: TGTGCCAGCAGTTTGCGGGTTAGCTCCTACGAGCAGTACTTC

D gene: TRBD2
clone size: .
J gene: TRBJ2-2
V gene: TRBV7-6
CDR3 protein: CASSLGTSGINTGELFF
CDR3 DNA: TGTGCCAGCAGCTTAGGAACTAGCGGGATTAACACCGGGGAGCTGTTTTTT

D gene: .
clone size: .
J gene: TRBJ2-2
V gene: TRBV2
CDR3 protein: CASSEDRVIGELFF
CDR3 DNA: TGTGCCAGCAGTGAAGACAGGGTAATCGGGGAGCTGTTTTTT

D gene: .
clone size: .
J gene: TRBJ1-2
V gene: TRBV29-1
CDR3 protein: CSVRGTYGYTF
CDR3 DNA: TGCAGCGTCAGGGGAACCTATGGCTACACCTTC

D gene: .
clone size: .
J gene: TRBJ1-1
V gene: TRBV7-6
CDR3 protein: CASSLREGEVGTEAFF
CDR3 DNA: TGTGCCAGCAGCTTAAGGGAGGGGGAAGTGGGTACTGAAGCTTTCTTT

D gene: TRBD1
clone size: .
J gene: TRBJ1-1
V gene: TRBV27
CDR3 protein: CASSLTAGGAGTEAFF
CDR3 DNA: TGTGCCAGCAGTTTGACGGCAGGGGGCGCGGGGACTGAAGCTTTCTTT

D gene: .
clone size: .
J gene: TRBJ2-7
V gene: TRBV7-3
CDR3 protein: CASSTSLGYEQYF
CDR3 DNA: TGTGCCAGCAGCACCTCACTAGGCTACGAGCAGTACTTC

D gene: TRBD1
clone size: .
J gene: TRBJ1-2
V gene: TRBV5-1
CDR3 protein: CASSLSQGAPGYTF
CDR3 DNA: TGCGCCAGCAGCTTGTCCCAGGGGGCGCCTGGCTACACCTTC

D gene: TRBD2
clone size: .
J gene: TRBJ2-1
V gene: TRBV7-9
CDR3 protein: CASSTQAGVGEQFF
CDR3 DNA: TGTGCCAGCAGCACACAAGCGGGAGTAGGTGAGCAGTTCTTC

D gene: .
clone size: .
J gene: TRBJ2-2
V gene: TRBV19
CDR3 protein: CASRLTLQGMTGELFF
CDR3 DNA: TGTGCCAGTAGGCTTACACTACAGGGAATGACCGGGGAGCTGTTTTTT

D gene: .
clone size: .
J gene: TRBJ1-2
V gene: TRBV27
CDR3 protein: CASSLSAGRAMGYTF
CDR3 DNA: TGTGCCAGCAGTTTATCGGCAGGCCGCGCGATGGGCTACACCTTC